This TCR beta chain was observed in a study of blood T cell repertoires in COVID-19 (TCRdb year 2020). Study-level background: Samples from collaborators originated in the United States, Italy and Spain and spanned both the acute and convalescent phases of COVID-19. Deeply sampled blood TCRbeta repertoires from subjects exposed to, actively infected with, or recovered from COVID-19 were included in the dataset. The sample metadata nearly always contained a de-identified subject ID, COVID-19 status, age in years and sex. The material from the prospective study consisted of cDNA or gDNA derived from T cells, B-cell-depleted T cells, or PBMCs. Samples came from the ongoing ImmuneRACE study (first 160 participants) plus 1,254 subjects from 6 global collaborators. The repertoires were released in a freely available public database intended as a resource for research on the immune response to SARS-CoV-2. Where available, HLA class I and class II types were obtained from metadata supplied by the sample provider rather than from assay-based typing.

As concerns this clone: This clone's antigen is unknown. No base-level quality is on record; no much larger clone is a single base apart.

The immunoSEQ Assay, a bias-controlled multiplex PCR, was used to amplify TCRbeta CDR3 regions from genomic DNA. The paper's data handling went like this. Nucleated cell counts per sample were estimated from amplification of reference gene primers within the assay. To quantify the absolute abundance of each unique TCRbeta CDR3 rearrangement, sequence reads were collapsed and filtered. Productive Simpson clonality was computed per sample as the square root of Simpson's diversity index over productive rearrangements. The source is immuneACCESS, and TCRdb retained only in-frame sequences with V and J called. Part of the clones is not carried over; for the studies checked, unresolved V genes explain less than half of this, and the remainder is unexplained. The V and J calls and the clone size are those of that table, but D and trimming were determined from the DNA. The sample table lists some 120,000 clones, about 80% of them with a count of one. The top ten hold 16% of the sample.

Broad study findings and their caveats: The quantity of clinical and demographic metadata differed by source and by participant and was supplied without curation.

The germline V gene sets CDR1 to MNHEY and CDR2 to SVGAGI. The CDR3 starts with the cysteine, ends with the phenylalanine, and has 13 residues. Only CDR3 DNA remains: 39 bases, in frame from the first base. V is reduced by 5 bases and J by 4 bases, leaving a spacing of 9 bases between them. Each collaborating institution followed its own protocols to collect whole blood in K2EDTA tubes. For TCRbeta analysis, collaborator samples were shipped as frozen whole blood, as isolated PBMCs, or as DNA extracted from either sample type. Sequencing input: peripheral blood. The rearrangement joined TRBV6-5 to TRBJ1-5; matching of 5 bases hints at TRBD1 as the D gene. The clonotype comes from a woman aged 45-59 years with acute or convalescent COVID-19. The CDR3 in this case is CASSTGSNQPQHF. The DNA reads as follows: TGTGCCAGCAGTACAGGATCAAATCAGCCCCAGCATTTT.